This entry describes one T cell receptor (beta chain). Antigen unknown. This sample is drawn from a study of cytomegalovirus exposure and HLA in healthy donors. As for the study in general: Prior work identified 117 million unique TCR beta sequences in 150 million to 200 million T cells. Study observations and caveats: Later analysis showed TCR association rates varying by HLA locus, highest for DRB1 and lowest for HLA-C. It was reported that the classifier diagnosed cytomegalovirus status with high specificity and sensitivity in both the original and validation cohorts. Rarity marked most TCR sequences, yet some public TCRs occurred in many donors.

PCR amplification relied on 60 Vbeta primers (plus 13 Jbeta primers). Here immunoSEQ multiplex PCR was the method, and the copy in TCRdb shows in-frame clones only, minus some. The table shows some 160,000 clones, with 77% occurring only once. V lost 4 bases and J 1 base, leaving 9 bases between the germline ends. CDR1 and CDR2 from the germline V gene are GTSNPN and SVGIG (reference sequence). The CDR3 extends over 13 amino acids. Input material: PBMCs. This receptor was obtained from a woman between 25 and 40 years old in good health and CMV-seronegative. V gene TRBV30 combines with J gene TRBJ2-3; tentatively, D is TRBD2 (5 bases). The CDR3 nucleotides are TGTGCCTGGACCGTCGGGGGCACAGATACGCAGTATTTT. It specifies CAWTVGGTDTQYF.